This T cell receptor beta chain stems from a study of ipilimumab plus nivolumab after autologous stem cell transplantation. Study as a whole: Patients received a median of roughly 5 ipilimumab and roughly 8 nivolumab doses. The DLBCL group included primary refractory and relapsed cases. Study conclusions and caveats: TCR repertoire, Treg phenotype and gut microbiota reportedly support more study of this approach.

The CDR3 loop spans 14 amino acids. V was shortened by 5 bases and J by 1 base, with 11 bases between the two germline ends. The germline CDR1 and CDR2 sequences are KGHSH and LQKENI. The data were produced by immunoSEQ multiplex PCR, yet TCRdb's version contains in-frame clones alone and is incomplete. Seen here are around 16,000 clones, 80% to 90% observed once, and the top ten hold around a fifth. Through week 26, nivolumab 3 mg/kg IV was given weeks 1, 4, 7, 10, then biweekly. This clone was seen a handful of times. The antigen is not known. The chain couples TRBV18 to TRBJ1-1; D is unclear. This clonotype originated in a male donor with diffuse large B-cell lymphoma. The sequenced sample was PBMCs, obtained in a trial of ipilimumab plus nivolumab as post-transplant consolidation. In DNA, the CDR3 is TGTGCCAGCTCAAAGGTCGAGAGGAACACTGAAGCTTTCTTT. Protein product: CASSKVERNTEAFF.